The 9 T cell receptor beta chains reported below all come from one sample, sequenced in a study of blood T cell repertoires in COVID-19. Sequenced by immunoSEQ multiplex PCR; TCRdb stores in-frame clones only, minus some. The data hold about 66,000 clones, with around 92% observed a single time. The specimen sequenced was peripheral blood. These receptors came from a man between 60 and 75 years old with acute or convalescent COVID-19.

V and J are TRBV5-5 and TRBJ1-2, with D perhaps matching TRBD1 (6 bases). CDR3 length: 12 amino acids. V lost 2 bases to trimming and J lost 6 bases, with 8 bases between them. In germline, CDR1 is SGHKS, CDR2 YYEKEE (reference sequence). In DNA, the CDR3 is TGTGCCAGCAGCTTCGCAGGGGATGGCTACACCTTC. Translating gives CASSFAGDGYTF.

This chain uses TRBV6-5 with TRBJ1-5; 7 bases agree with TRBD1. Germline assignment: CDR1 MNHEY and CDR2 SVGAGI. The CDR3 has 15 amino acids. The junction had 11 bases not matched to a gene; V was cut back by 6 bases and J by 6 bases. CDR3 coding DNA: TGTGCCAGCAGCTCAGTTGACAGGGTAGGTCAGCCCCAGCATTTT. Its translation: CASSSVDRVGQPQHF.

V and J are TRBV18 and TRBJ2-5, with 14 bases lining up with TRBD2. Losses at the gene ends were 3 bases for V and 2 bases for J; bases not matched to a gene: 2. In germline, CDR1 is KGHSH, CDR2 LQKENI. The length of the CDR3 is 16 residues. CDR3 nucleotides: TGTGCCAGCTCACCCGGACTAGCGGGGGGTCAAGAGACCCAGTACTTC. Amino acid sequence: CASSPGLAGGQETQYF.

This chain joins TRBV11-2 and TRBJ2-7; D ambiguous. The germline V gene has CDR1 SGHAT and CDR2 FQNNGV. The CDR3 runs to 16 residues. Trimming removed 4 bases at V and 3 bases at J, with 19 bases between. CDR3 nucleotide sequence: TGTGCCAGCAGCTACCCCGTTTCGGGTTTGGACTACGAGCAGTACTTC. Amino acids: CASSYPVSGLDYEQYF. The full variable domain, its missing parts supplied by reference TRBV11-2 and TRBJ2-7, is EAGVAQSPRYKIIEKRQSVAFWCNPISGHATLYWYQQILGQGPKLLIQFQNNGVVDDSQLPKDRFSAERLKGVDSTLKIQPAKLEDSAVYLCASSYPVSGLDYEQYFGPGTRLTVT.

Notes on this clone: Different DNA sequences within this sample yield the same CDR3. This chain's CDR3 is CASSLGGENEQFF. The CDR3 DNA sequence: TGCGCCAGCAGCTTGGGTGGTGAGAATGAGCAGTTCTTC. The chain uses TRBV5-1 and TRBJ2-1; D remains ambiguous. CDR3 length: 13 amino acids. Germline V gene sequence: CDR1 SGHRS, CDR2 YFSETQ. Trimming stripped 0 bases from V and 7 bases from J, with 8 bases between.

This chain uses TRBV9 with TRBJ2-7, with D tentatively TRBD2 (5 bases). The CDR3 has 14 residues. Germline values: CDR1 SGDLS, CDR2 YYNGEE. V dropped 4 bases and J dropped 1 base, with 12 bases sitting between them. This CDR3 is CASSPSGESYEQYF. The CDR3 coding sequence is TGTGCCAGCAGCCCAAGTGGGGAGTCCTACGAGCAGTACTTC.

This sequence joins TRBV28 and TRBJ1-3; TRBD1 matches 9 bases. With 3 bases clipped from V and 4 bases from J, the junction kept 10 bases outside the gene matches. The germline V gene has CDR1 MDHEN and CDR2 SYDVKM. The CDR3 covers 17 residues. The CDR3 sequence is CASSLRTGVAFGNTIYF. The CDR3 nucleotides read TGTGCCAGCAGTTTGAGGACAGGGGTTGCCTTCGGAAACACCATATATTTT.

The chain uses TRBV5-4 and TRBJ1-1; tentatively, D is TRBD1 (5 bases). V was pared by 0 bases and J by 2 bases, with 8 bases between. CDR3 length: 14 amino acids. Germline V CDR1 and CDR2: SGHNT, YYREEE (reference sequence). This chain's CDR3 is CASSLGTLNTEAFF. The CDR3 coding sequence is TGTGCCAGCAGCTTGGGGACATTAAACACTGAAGCTTTCTTT.

This clone has more than one count but fewer than ten. This chain joins TRBV6-1 and TRBJ1-6; 9 bases map to TRBD1. Germline V gene data show CDR1 as MNHNS and CDR2 as SASEGT. V lost 6 bases and J lost 8; bases outside the gene matches: 2. This CDR3 region has 13 residues. The CDR3 loop is CASRDRGDSPLHF. CDR3 coding DNA: TGTGCCAGCAGAGACAGGGGGGATTCACCCCTCCACTTT.